These 14 T cell receptor beta chains were all obtained from the same sample, sequenced in a study of T cell clusters in autoimmune cytopenias. One tube held mixed TRB-A and TRB-B primer pools for touch-down PCR. Reanalyzing the multiplex PCR reads, TCRdb keeps one entry per CDR3 protein, without DNA. In total, the table holds over 1,400 distinct CDR3 sequences. Each sample's input was roughly 270 ng genomic DNA, some 40,000 genome equivalents. This sample was also put to use in a study of T cell repertoires in aging, cancer and after chemotherapy.

What was sequenced was peripheral blood. The receptors here all came from a human donor with chronic lymphocytic leukemia.

According to its frequency, this clonotype is medium-sized. The V and J genes are TRBV19 and TRBJ1-1. The CDR3 covers 14 residues. CDR1 and CDR2 from the germline V gene are LNHDA and SQIVND (reference sequence). CDR3 protein: CASSSPGGLTEAFF.

CDR3 amino acids: CASSFDPDGGNTEAFF. V is TRBV13 and J is TRBJ1-1; TCRdb proposes TRBD1, but this gene call is untestable without DNA. The CDR3 spans 16 residues. Per germline, CDR1 PRHDT and CDR2 FYEKMQ (reference sequence).

This clonotype is called medium-sized based on its frequency. V is TRBV7-9 and J is TRBJ2-3; TCRdb's D gene call, TRBD2, goes unchecked for lack of DNA. Germline-derived CDR1 and CDR2 are SEHNR and FQNEAQ (reference sequence). The CDR3 loop spans 17 amino acids. CDR3 sequence: CASSVGTSGSLTDTQYF.

According to its frequency, this clonotype is medium-sized (0.01 to 0.1%). V and J are TRBV6-1 and TRBJ1-5; the TRBD1 assignment by TCRdb is unverifiable without DNA. The germline V gene has CDR1 MNHNS and CDR2 SASEGT. The CDR3 runs to 18 residues. This CDR3 reads CASSRDRASYDGNQPQHF.

According to its frequency, this clonotype is medium-sized (0.01 to 0.1%). The genes are TRBV7-2 and TRBJ2-1; checking the TCRdb D call of TRBD2 is not possible without DNA. The CDR3 totals 20 residues. CDR1 SGHTA and CDR2 FQGNSA come from the germline V gene. The CDR3 sequence: CASSLGEGIGLAGFYNEQFF.

Considering frequency, this clonotype is large. J is TRBJ2-2 and V is TRBV19; TCRdb proposes TRBD1, but this gene call is untestable without DNA. The CDR3 runs to 16 residues. CDR1 is LNHDA, CDR2 SQIVND, per germline (reference sequence). CDR3: CASQTRTGAGVGELFF.

This chain links TRBV7-2 with TRBJ1-2. The CDR3 has 15 amino acids. Per the germline V gene, CDR1 is SGHTA and CDR2 is FQGNSA. The CDR3 here is CASSFSGDNIDGYTF.

Its frequency marks this clonotype as large. The V gene is TRBV19, the J gene TRBJ2-2; TCRdb calls TRBD2, which cannot be checked without DNA. This CDR3 is built from 18 residues. CDR1 is LNHDA, CDR2 SQIVND, per germline (reference sequence). The CDR3 protein is CASSTKGLAGGGTGELFF.

Measured by frequency, this clonotype is medium-sized. This sequence joins TRBV6-6 and TRBJ1-4; TCRdb selects TRBD1, and the lack of DNA leaves this call unchecked. Germline values: CDR1 MNHNY, CDR2 SVGAGI (reference sequence). The CDR3 spans 15 residues. The CDR3: CASSYWGGSNEKLFF.

This clonotype is medium-sized (0.01 to 0.1%) by frequency. The chain employs TRBV19 and TRBJ1-5; TCRdb names TRBD1, which stays unverified in the absence of DNA. The length of the CDR3 is 15 residues. Germline loops: CDR1 LNHDA, CDR2 SQIVND (reference sequence). The CDR3: CASSVGQGFNQPQHF.

Frequency places this clonotype as medium-sized. The chain couples TRBV27 to TRBJ1-1; TCRdb indicates TRBD1, and absent DNA this call remains unverified. The germline V gene encodes CDR1 MNHEY and CDR2 SMNVEV (reference sequence). This CDR3 spans 13 amino acids. The CDR3 region is CASSLSAGTEAFF.

The chain uses TRBV21-1 and TRBJ1-4; TCRdb selects TRBD1, and the lack of DNA leaves this call unchecked. TRBV21-1 represents a pseudogene. This CDR3 comprises 14 residues. CDR3 protein: CASSGVSGNEKLFF.

J is TRBJ2-3 and V is TRBV10-1. CDR1 WNHNN and CDR2 SYGVQD come from the germline V gene (reference sequence). The CDR3 totals 14 residues. The CDR3: CASLGFRMSDTQYF.

This clonotype is identified as medium-sized (0.01 to 0.1%) from frequency. The V gene is TRBV18, the J gene TRBJ2-5; TCRdb proposes TRBD2, but this gene call is untestable without DNA. The germline gives CDR1 KGHSH, CDR2 LQKENI. The CDR3 has 16 residues. CDR3 residues: CASSPGPAGFQETQYF.